This TCR beta chain was observed in a study of tumor-infiltrating lymphocytes in primary liver carcinoma. Study information: Patients included men and women of 30 to 69 years. General study findings and limits: Compared with tumor region pairs, tumor-adjacent and tumor-blood pairs overlapped less. Tumor tissue displayed a significantly greater top-250-clone fraction than blood (p = 0.039).

DNA and RNA were both co-extracted from approximately 20-30 mg of bulk tissue that had not been sorted. Five separate regions per tumor were sampled. CDR1 and CDR2 from the germline V gene are MGHRA and YSYEKL. This CDR3 region has 18 residues. TCR beta cDNA came from around 0.5 ug total RNA, primed with a constant-region primer. ARM-PCR was slightly modified, and three nested multiplex PCR rounds with it gave rise to the TCR beta libraries. Use of TRBV1-TRBV30 forward primers with a C-beta reverse primer characterized the first two PCR rounds, which lasted roughly 9 cycles each. TCRdb recomputed calls from the multiplex PCR reads with MiXCR, one row per CDR3 protein. In the table there are tens of thousands of distinct CDR3 sequences, over 65% of which are singletons. Remarks on this clonotype: Its cognate antigen is unknown. The junction departs from the called germline gene at one end, perhaps through a read error.

V is TRBV4-1 and J is TRBJ2-5, with TRBD2 identical over 7 bases. The sample was liver tumor tissue from sampling region 5. Subset in this sample: tumor region T5, tumor centre. This TCR came from a middle-aged man with primary liver carcinoma and hepatitis B virus infection. CDR3 sequence (DNA): TGCGCCAGCAGCCAAGAAACCCGGTTCTCCGCTGCGGGGGAGACCCTGTACTTC. This gives the protein CASSQETRFSAAGETLYF.